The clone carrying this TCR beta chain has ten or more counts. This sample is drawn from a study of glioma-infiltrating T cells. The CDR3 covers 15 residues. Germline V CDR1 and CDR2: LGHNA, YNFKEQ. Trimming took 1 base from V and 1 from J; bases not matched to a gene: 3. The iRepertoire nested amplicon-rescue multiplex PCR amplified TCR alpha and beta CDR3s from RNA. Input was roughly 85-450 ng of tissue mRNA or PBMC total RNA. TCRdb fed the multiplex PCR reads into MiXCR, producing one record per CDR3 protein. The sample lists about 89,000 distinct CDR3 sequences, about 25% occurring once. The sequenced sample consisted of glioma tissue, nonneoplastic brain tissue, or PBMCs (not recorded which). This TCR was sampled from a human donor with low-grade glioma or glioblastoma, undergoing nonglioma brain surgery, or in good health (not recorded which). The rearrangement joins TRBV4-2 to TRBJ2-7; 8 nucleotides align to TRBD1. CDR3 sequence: CASSQGQGQSYEQYF. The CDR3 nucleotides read TGTGCCAGCAGCCAAGGACAGGGGCAATCCTACGAGCAGTACTTC.